These 11 T cell receptor beta chains originate from one sample sequenced in a study of monozygotic twins with inflammatory bowel disease. TCRdb reprocessed the 5' RACE reads; each CDR3 protein has one entry and no DNA is given. Its listing shows 400,000 to 500,000 distinct CDR3 sequences. Sequenced material: blood. These receptors were obtained from a human donor with ulcerative colitis or Crohn's disease, or a healthy co-twin of an affected twin (not recorded which).

Here the CDR3 reads CSALGVGNTEAFF. This sequence joins TRBV29-1 and TRBJ1-1. The CDR3 length is 13 residues. Germline CDR1 is SQVTM and CDR2 is ANQGSEA.

The chain uses TRBV4-1 and TRBJ2-7. The CDR3 has 15 residues. Germline V gene data show CDR1 as MGHRA and CDR2 as YSYEKL. The CDR3 protein is CASSQESGATYEQYF.

J is TRBJ2-7 and V is TRBV18; TCRdb outputs TRBD1, but without DNA this stays unchecked. This CDR3 has 16 residues. From germline, CDR1 is KGHSH and CDR2 LQKENI. CDR3: CASSPLGGTGLNEQYF.

The rearrangement uses TRBV19 and TRBJ1-1. Germline V gene sequence: CDR1 LNHDA, CDR2 SQIVND (reference sequence). CDR3 length: 14 amino acids. The CDR3 spells CASTPLPVDTEAFF.

The rearrangement joins TRBV13 to TRBJ1-4. The CDR3 runs to 14 residues. Looked up from germline, CDR1 is PRHDT and CDR2 is FYEKMQ (reference sequence). CDR3 sequence: CASSLGASNEKLFF. The complete variable domain, with remaining parts taken from reference TRBV13 and TRBJ1-4, reads AAGVIQSPRHLIKEKRETATLKCYPIPRHDTVYWYQQGPGQDPQFLISFYEKMQSDKGSIPDRFSAQQFSDYHSELNMSSLELGDSALYFCASSLGASNEKLFFGSGTQLSVL.

CDR3 region: CSVPGGAGETQYF. The genes are TRBV29-1 and TRBJ2-5; TCRdb outputs TRBD1, but without DNA this stays unchecked. CDR3 size: 13 residues. Germline V lookup: CDR1 SQVTM, CDR2 ANQGSEA. The entire variable domain, with the rest obtained from reference TRBV29-1 and TRBJ2-5, is as follows: SAVISQKPSRDICQRGTSLTIQCQVDSQVTMMFWYRQQPGQSLTLIATANQGSEATYESGFVIDKFPISRPNLTFSTLTVSNMSPEDSSIYLCSVPGGAGETQYFGPGTRLLVL.

This sequence joins TRBV29-1 and TRBJ2-2; with no DNA, the TCRdb D assignment of TRBD2 cannot be verified. The CDR3 consists of 18 residues. Germline V gene lookup returns CDR1 SQVTM and CDR2 ANQGSEA. CDR3 sequence reads: CSAMPGLAGGDSTGELFF.

This rearrangement joins TRBV9 to TRBJ2-3; TCRdb's D gene call, TRBD2, goes unchecked for lack of DNA. The germline CDR1 and CDR2 sequences are SGDLS and YYNGEE. The CDR3 runs to 14 residues. CDR3: CASSDARGTDTQYF.

The chain links TRBV4-1 to TRBJ2-1; TCRdb proposes TRBD1, but this gene call is untestable without DNA. The CDR3 spans 12 residues. Germline CDR1 reads MGHRA; CDR2 reads YSYEKL. The CDR3 is CASSSGELEQFF.

This chain uses TRBV30 with TRBJ2-5. CDR1 is GTSNPN, CDR2 SVGIG, per germline (reference sequence). The CDR3 sequence is 14 residues long. The CDR3 here is CAWSPSSRGETQYF.

The chain uses TRBV27 and TRBJ2-7; the D gene TCRdb calls, TRBD2, cannot be checked with no DNA. CDR1 is MNHEY and CDR2 is SMNVEV in the germline V gene (reference sequence). CDR3 size: 14 residues. The CDR3 sequence: CASRGLAGAGEQYF.